Below, one T cell receptor (beta chain) is given with its context. What it binds is unknown. This CDR3 is also generated by other DNA sequences in the sample. This sample was taken from a study of shared clonotypes between healthy human individuals. Whole-study results and caveats: Shared clonotypes: roughly 4.5% naive CD4, under 4% naive CD8, 2.3% memory CD4, over 0.3% memory CD8. Sorted-subset samples were not fully sequenced, rarefaction indicated.

The table came from immunoSEQ multiplex PCR; TCRdb's copy has only in-frame clones and leaves some out. This sample carries about 2 million clones, around 95% of them seen once, and the ten largest clones take under 0.15%. Trimming pared 0 bases from V and 5 bases from J, leaving 7 bases between. The germline V gene has CDR1 SEHNR and CDR2 FQNEAQ (reference sequence). The CDR3 has 13 amino acids. The authors divided CD4+ cells into CD45RA+ naive and CD45RA-negative memory subsets. Sequenced: naive CD4+ T cells sorted from blood. Stated subset: CD45RA+ positively selected. This chain joins TRBV7-9 and TRBJ2-5; D might be TRBD2 (6 bases). The clonotype was recovered from a man in his late teens or twenties in good health. CDR3 nucleotides: TGTGCCAGCAGCTTAGCGGGGACTGAGACCCAGTACTTC. This codes for CASSLAGTETQYF.